Ten or more counts support the clone carrying this T cell receptor (beta chain). V gave up 6 bases and J gave up 5 bases; unmatched junction bases: 11. The CDR3 has 15 residues. TCRdb recomputed calls from the 5' RACE reads with MiXCR, one row per CDR3 protein. Of under 200,000 distinct CDR3 sequences listed, approximately 13% are singletons. The data belong to a study of T-cell memory formation after mild COVID-19. Sequencing input: PBMCs or a T cell subset sorted from them (not recorded which). The chain has TRBV12-3 or TRBV12-4 and TRBJ2-5; 8 bases are a match to TRBD2. This clonotype was obtained from a young man who had mild COVID-19 (a few samples of this study predate the infection). Cell type and time point are not known. The CDR3 loop reads CASSQNMLAGETQYF. CDR3 coding DNA: TGTGCCAGCAGCCAAAATATGCTAGCGGGTGAGACCCAGTACTTC.